These T cell receptor beta chains were read from a single sample in a study of cytomegalovirus exposure and HLA in healthy donors. Assay used: immunoSEQ multiplex PCR; TCRdb lists only in-frame clones, some missing. The sample records around 120,000 clones, roughly four fifths being singletons. Sequenced input: PBMCs. The receptor set was obtained from a young woman in good health and CMV-seronegative. Each CDR3 is given with its conserved first and last residue. Fields, in order: clone size, V gene, J gene, D gene, CDR3 protein, CDR3 DNA. The D gene is left open where the match is weak. Rows may omit the clone size; those that give it use once, few, many or a size class.

size: -; V: TRBV28; J: TRBJ2-3; D: TRBD2; CDR3: CASFGGAEDTQYF; DNA: TGTGCCAGTTTCGGGGGGGCCGAAGATACGCAGTATTTT
size: -; V: TRBV5-4; J: TRBJ2-5; D: TRBD2; CDR3: CASGSGGFGKTQYF; DNA: TGTGCCAGCGGGAGCGGGGGCTTCGGGAAGACCCAGTACTTC
size: -; V: TRBV19; J: TRBJ1-1; D: TRBD1; CDR3: CASSSLSGGYMNTEAFF; DNA: TGTGCCAGTAGTTCCCTTTCAGGGGGTTACATGAACACTGAAGCTTTCTTT
size: once; V: TRBV6-1; J: TRBJ2-3; D: TRBD2; CDR3: CASSVRGRRTSGGGDTQYF; DNA: TGTGCCAGCAGTGTCAGGGGGCGCCGGACTAGCGGGGGAGGCGATACGCAGTATTTT
size: -; V: TRBV6-5; J: TRBJ1-1; D: TRBD1; CDR3: CASSQGQVTEAFF; DNA: TGTGCCAGCAGTCAAGGACAGGTCACTGAAGCTTTCTTT
size: -; V: TRBV6-5; J: TRBJ2-1; D: TRBD1; CDR3: CASSYSGQGAYNEQFF; DNA: TGTGCCAGCAGTTACTCGGGACAGGGGGCATACAATGAGCAGTTCTTC
size: -; V: TRBV6-1; J: TRBJ1-2; D: -; CDR3: CASSAQGFSNYGYTF; DNA: TGTGCCAGCAGTGCGCAGGGTTTTTCTAACTATGGCTACACCTTC
size: -; V: TRBV2; J: TRBJ2-5; D: TRBD1; CDR3: CASSDSGGIQETQYF; DNA: TGTGCCAGCAGTGACTCAGGGGGTATTCAAGAGACCCAGTACTTC
size: -; V: TRBV5-1; J: TRBJ2-1; D: TRBD2; CDR3: CASSLVASGFSYNEQFF; DNA: TGCGCCAGCAGCTTGGTGGCTAGCGGGTTCTCCTACAATGAGCAGTTCTTC
size: -; V: TRBV9; J: TRBJ1-1; D: -; CDR3: CASSPTGTEAFF; DNA: TGTGCCAGCAGTCCGACGGGCACTGAAGCTTTCTTT
size: -; V: TRBV11-2; J: TRBJ1-1; D: -; CDR3: CASSPSHRTEAFF; DNA: TGTGCCAGCAGCCCTAGCCACCGGACTGAAGCTTTCTTT
size: few; V: TRBV10-3; J: TRBJ1-1; D: -; CDR3: CAISSGRGNTEAFF; DNA: TGTGCCATCAGCTCAGGGAGGGGGAACACTGAAGCTTTCTTT
size: -; V: TRBV10-2; J: TRBJ1-2; D: -; CDR3: CASSEVGRGVYGYTF; DNA: TGCGCCAGCAGTGAGGTTGGCAGGGGCGTCTATGGCTACACCTTC
size: once; V: TRBV5-6; J: TRBJ1-6; D: -; CDR3: CASSLRQNNSPLHF; DNA: TGTGCCAGCAGCTTGCGTCAGAATAATTCACCCCTCCACTTT
size: -; V: TRBV6-4; J: TRBJ2-7; D: TRBD2; CDR3: CASSDSTSGGSVQYF; DNA: TGTGCCAGCAGTGACTCGACTAGCGGGGGCTCTGTGCAGTACTTC
size: -; V: TRBV21-1; J: TRBJ2-5; D: -; CDR3: CASSKLRAAQETQYF; DNA: TGTGCCAGCAGCAAATTACGCGCGGCCCAAGAGACCCAGTACTTC
size: -; V: TRBV10-3; J: TRBJ2-3; D: -; CDR3: CAIRGTGGSTDTQYF; DNA: TGTGCCATCAGGGGAACAGGTGGGAGCACAGATACGCAGTATTTT
size: -; V: TRBV19; J: TRBJ1-5; D: -; CDR3: CASSIGQWSNQPQHF; DNA: TGTGCCAGTAGTATTGGGCAGTGGAGCAATCAGCCCCAGCATTTT
size: -; V: TRBV7-2; J: TRBJ2-7; D: TRBD2; CDR3: CASSLARGGLEEQYF; DNA: TGTGCCAGCAGCTTAGCGCGGGGGGGCCTTGAGGAGCAGTACTTC
size: -; V: TRBV30; J: TRBJ1-2; D: -; CDR3: CAWSRGSNYGYTF; DNA: TGTGCCTGGTCCCGCGGATCTAACTATGGCTACACCTTC
size: -; V: TRBV30; J: TRBJ1-2; D: -; CDR3: CAWSFRGDYGYTF; DNA: TGTGCCTGGAGTTTCAGGGGAGACTATGGCTACACCTTC
size: -; V: TRBV15; J: TRBJ2-7; D: -; CDR3: CATFIETVNSYEQYF; DNA: TGTGCCACATTCATCGAGACTGTTAACTCCTACGAGCAGTACTTC
size: few; V: TRBV5-1; J: TRBJ2-5; D: -; CDR3: CASRPNSGVPWETQYF; DNA: TGCGCCAGCAGACCGAATTCAGGGGTTCCGTGGGAGACCCAGTACTTC
size: -; V: TRBV5-1; J: TRBJ1-2; D: -; CDR3: CASFGSTGGYTF; DNA: TGCGCCAGCTTCGGTTCTACAGGTGGCTACACCTTC
size: -; V: TRBV9; J: TRBJ1-2; D: -; CDR3: CASSVAPGANYGYTF; DNA: TGTGCCAGCAGCGTAGCTCCGGGAGCTAACTATGGCTACACCTTC
size: once; V: TRBV27; J: TRBJ2-7; D: -; CDR3: CASSPAAPHEQYF; DNA: TGTGCCAGCAGTCCCGCGGCCCCCCACGAGCAGTACTTC
size: few; V: TRBV5-6; J: TRBJ1-2; D: -; CDR3: CASSLGRRGYGYTF; DNA: TGTGCCAGCAGCTTGGGAAGGCGGGGGTATGGCTACACCTTC
size: few; V: TRBV30; J: TRBJ2-3; D: TRBD1; CDR3: CAWSPGQTPTDTQYF; DNA: TGTGCCTGGAGTCCGGGACAGACCCCCACAGATACGCAGTATTTT
size: -; V: TRBV5-4; J: TRBJ2-2; D: -; CDR3: CASSGGGARNTGELFF; DNA: TGTGCCAGCAGCGGAGGAGGGGCCAGAAACACCGGGGAGCTGTTTTTT
size: -; V: TRBV10-3; J: TRBJ1-2; D: -; CDR3: CAISDSKGTHGYTF; DNA: TGTGCCATCAGTGATTCAAAAGGGACTCATGGCTACACCTTC
size: -; V: TRBV19; J: TRBJ1-5; D: -; CDR3: CASNPTELSNQPQHF; DNA: TGTGCCAGTAACCCGACAGAGTTGAGCAATCAGCCGCAGCATTTT
size: -; V: TRBV5-6; J: TRBJ1-6; D: -; CDR3: CASSLAGDPRSNSPLHF; DNA: TGTGCCAGCAGTTTGGCGGGGGACCCACGGTCCAATTCACCCCTCCACTTT
size: -; V: TRBV19; J: TRBJ1-1; D: -; CDR3: CASSIWGPMNTEAFF; DNA: TGTGCCAGTAGTATTTGGGGGCCGATGAACACTGAAGCTTTCTTT
size: few; V: TRBV5-4; J: TRBJ2-7; D: TRBD2; CDR3: CASSVPGLAGGPYEQYF; DNA: TGTGCCAGCAGCGTCCCGGGACTAGCGGGGGGGCCCTACGAGCAGTACTTC
size: few; V: TRBV19; J: TRBJ1-3; D: -; CDR3: CASSSTGTGNTIYF; DNA: TGTGCCAGTAGTTCAACAGGGACTGGAAACACCATATATTTT
size: -; V: TRBV29-1; J: TRBJ2-7; D: -; CDR3: CSVGRDTPYEQYF; DNA: TGCAGCGTTGGACGGGACACCCCCTACGAGCAGTACTTC
size: few; V: TRBV15; J: TRBJ2-1; D: -; CDR3: CATSPLGTGEVNEQFF; DNA: TGTGCCACCAGCCCCTTGGGGACTGGGGAGGTCAATGAGCAGTTCTTC
size: -; V: TRBV19; J: TRBJ1-1; D: -; CDR3: CASSWGGTEAFF; DNA: TGTGCCAGTAGTTGGGGAGGGACTGAAGCTTTCTTT
size: -; V: TRBV6-1; J: TRBJ2-1; D: -; CDR3: CASSQVGILQFF; DNA: TGTGCCAGCAGTCAAGTGGGCATCTTGCAGTTCTTC
size: -; V: TRBV9; J: TRBJ1-3; D: TRBD1; CDR3: CASSAGQGSGNTIYF; DNA: TGTGCCAGCAGCGCGGGACAGGGGTCTGGAAACACCATATATTTT
size: -; V: TRBV27; J: TRBJ1-5; D: TRBD1; CDR3: CASSLGTGGNQPQHF; DNA: TGTGCCAGCAGTTTAGGGACAGGGGGTAATCAGCCCCAGCATTTT
size: few; V: TRBV6-5; J: TRBJ1-5; D: TRBD1; CDR3: CASRGTGEGPQHF; DNA: TGTGCCAGCAGGGGGACAGGGGAGGGGCCCCAGCATTTT
size: -; V: TRBV2; J: TRBJ2-3; D: -; CDR3: CASSEGQGNTDTQYF; DNA: TGTGCCAGCAGTGAAGGTCAGGGAAACACAGATACGCAGTATTTT
size: -; V: TRBV7-9; J: TRBJ2-7; D: -; CDR3: CASSPPHGNIDSYEQYF; DNA: TGTGCCAGCAGCCCCCCTCACGGGAACATCGACTCCTACGAGCAGTACTTC
size: -; V: TRBV10-3; J: TRBJ2-3; D: -; CDR3: CAARGLGTDTQYF; DNA: TGTGCCGCCAGGGGTTTAGGGACAGATACGCAGTATTTT
size: -; V: TRBV7-2; J: TRBJ2-7; D: TRBD1; CDR3: CASSRRTGSSYEQYF; DNA: TGTGCCAGCAGCCGAAGGACAGGAAGCTCCTACGAGCAGTACTTC
size: -; V: TRBV11-2; J: TRBJ1-1; D: -; CDR3: CASSSNLNRNTEAFF; DNA: TGTGCCAGCAGTTCCAACCTCAACAGGAACACTGAAGCTTTCTTT
size: -; V: TRBV6-5; J: TRBJ1-1; D: TRBD1; CDR3: CASSPPTGSTEAFF; DNA: TGTGCCAGCAGTCCCCCGACAGGGAGCACTGAAGCTTTCTTT